This T cell receptor (beta chain) was captured in a study of T-cell memory formation after mild COVID-19. In the study overall: There were largely donor-specific TCR clusters.

The V and J ends lost 0 bases and 4 bases, in that order; junction bases with no gene match: 2. This CDR3 is 14 amino acids long. Looked up from germline, CDR1 is SGDLS and CDR2 is YYNGEE. With regard to this clonotype: Antigen: not known.

Constant-segment primers and 5'RACE yielded cDNA libraries for TCR alpha and TCR beta, each carrying sample barcodes and UMIs. TCRdb analysed the 5' RACE reads with MiXCR anew, one entry per CDR3 protein. The sample consists of about 470,000 distinct CDR3 sequences, around 27% of them appearing once. General study results and limits: Some clones that responded were present in memory (sampled pre-infection), which suggests cross-reactive memory joined. Day 15 to 85 contracting clones showed balanced CD4/CD8; day 15 to 37 expanders favored CD4+.

The sequencing sample was made of PBMCs or a T cell subset sorted from them (not recorded which). The origin of this receptor is an adult woman who had mild COVID-19 (a few samples of this study predate the infection). Cell type and time point are not known. The V gene is TRBV9, the J gene TRBJ2-7; 9 positions match TRBD1. CDR3 DNA: TGTGCCAGCAGCGTAGGGGACAGGGTTTACGAGCAGTACTTC. Protein: CASSVGDRVYEQYF.